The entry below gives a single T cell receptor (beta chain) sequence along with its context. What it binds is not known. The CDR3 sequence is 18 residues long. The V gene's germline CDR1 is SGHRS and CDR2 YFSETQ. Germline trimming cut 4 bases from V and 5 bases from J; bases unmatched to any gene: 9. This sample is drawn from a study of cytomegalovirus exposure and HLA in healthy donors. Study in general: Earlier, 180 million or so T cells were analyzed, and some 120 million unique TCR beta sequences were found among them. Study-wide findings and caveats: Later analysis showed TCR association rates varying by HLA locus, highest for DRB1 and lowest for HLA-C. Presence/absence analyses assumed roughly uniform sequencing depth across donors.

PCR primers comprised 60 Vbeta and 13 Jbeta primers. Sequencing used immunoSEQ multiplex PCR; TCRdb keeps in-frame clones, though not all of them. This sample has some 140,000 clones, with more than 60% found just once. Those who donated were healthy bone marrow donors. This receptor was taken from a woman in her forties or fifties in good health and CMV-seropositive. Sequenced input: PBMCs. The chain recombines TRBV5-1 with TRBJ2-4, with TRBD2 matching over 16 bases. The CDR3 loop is CASSAAGTSGGAQNIQYF. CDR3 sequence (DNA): TGCGCCAGCAGCGCAGCCGGGACTAGCGGGGGGGCCCAAAACATTCAGTACTTC.